The next 27 T cell receptor beta chains were all read from a single sample in a study of beta chain features in type 1 diabetes. Expressed TCRB transcripts were sequenced, since all the RNA that had been isolated was reverse transcribed. The data were produced by immunoSEQ multiplex PCR, yet TCRdb's version contains in-frame clones alone and is incomplete. The sample has around 450,000 clones; over 10% are singletons. The sequencing sample was made of naive CD4+ T cells from blood. All receptors come from a woman aged 18-29 years in good health.

In its sample, this clone was seen a few times. The chain is built from TRBV11-1 and TRBJ1-1; maybe TRBD1 (5 bases). With 5 bases removed from V and 0 bases from J, the gap between germline ends came to 16 bases. This CDR3 has 16 amino acids. In germline, CDR1 is SGHAT, CDR2 FQDESV (reference sequence). CDR3 sequence (DNA): TGTGCCAGCAGCCAAAGACCCAGACAGATGAACACTGAAGCTTTCTTT. Amino acid sequence: CASSQRPRQMNTEAFF.

V gene TRBV7-2 combines with J gene TRBJ1-5; 8 positions agree with TRBD1. CDR3 length: 15 residues. The junction had 10 bases not matched to a gene; V was cut back by 5 bases and J by 7 bases. Germline CDR1 SGHTA, CDR2 FQGNSA. CDR3 in DNA: TGTGCCAGCAGCAGCGGACAGGGCGTTTACCAGCCCCAGCATTTT. Amino acids: CASSSGQGVYQPQHF.

This chain joins TRBV27 and TRBJ1-5; 12 bases match TRBD1. V shed 5 bases and J 3 bases; nucleotides not matched to a gene: 14. Per germline, CDR1 MNHEY and CDR2 SMNVEV (reference sequence). This CDR3 has 19 amino acids. Written as DNA, the CDR3 is TGTGCCAGCAGTCAGAGGGGGACAGGGGGCTATTGGAACAATCAGCCCCAGCATTTT. Translated: CASSQRGTGGYWNNQPQHF.

The gene calls are TRBV9 and TRBJ1-1; D not certain. CDR1 and CDR2 from the germline V gene are SGDLS and YYNGEE. Trimming cost V 3 bases and J 1 base, with 13 bases left between them. This CDR3 has 15 residues. Here the CDR3 reads CASSARERPNTEAFF. The CDR3 coding sequence is TGTGCCAGCAGCGCCCGGGAAAGACCGAACACTGAAGCTTTCTTT.

V is TRBV4-1 and J is TRBJ2-3, with TRBD2 matching 9 bases. The CDR3 sequence is 20 residues long. Germline CDR1 MGHRA, CDR2 YSYEKL. V lost 3 bases and J lost 6; bases outside the gene matches: 22. For the CDR3, the DNA is TGCGCCAGCAGCCACAACCGGCTGGTAGCGGGGGCATCTCTAGGGGATACGCAGTATTTT. The encoded protein is CASSHNRLVAGASLGDTQYF.

The table lists this clone with a few counts. The chain joins TRBV2 to TRBJ2-5, with TRBD2 matching over 8 bases. In germline, CDR1 is SNHLY, CDR2 FYNNEI. This CDR3 comprises 18 residues. Trimming took 2 bases from V and 1 from J; bases not matched to a gene: 12. This chain's CDR3 is CASSEPSGGALFQETQYF. DNA for the CDR3: TGTGCCAGCAGTGAACCAAGCGGGGGAGCCTTGTTCCAAGAGACCCAGTACTTC.

The chain is built from TRBV20-1 and TRBJ1-6, with TRBD1 as a possible D gene (5 bases). Germline V lookup: CDR1 DFQATT, CDR2 SNEGSKA (reference sequence). The V and J ends lost 2 bases and 9 bases respectively, with 5 bases between them. The CDR3 consists of 11 residues. The DNA of the CDR3 is TGCAGTGCTAGACAGGGTTCACCCCTCCACTTT. Its translation is CSARQGSPLHF.

The chain links TRBV9 to TRBJ2-3, with 7 nucleotides matching TRBD2. CDR3 length: 14 amino acids. The J segment lost 4 bases and the V segment lost 0 bases, leaving 2 bases of the junction unmatched. Germline V gives CDR1 SGDLS, CDR2 YYNGEE. For the CDR3, the DNA is TGTGCCAGCAGCGTAGGGCTAGCGGCAGATACGCAGTATTTT. This gives the protein CASSVGLAADTQYF. Full variable domain (rest looked up from reference TRBV9 and TRBJ2-3): DSGVTQTPKHLITATGQRVTLRCSPRSGDLSVYWYQQSLDQGLQFLIQYYNGEERAKGNILERFSAQQFPDLHSELNLSSLELGDSALYFCASSVGLAADTQYFGPGTRLTVL.

The chain is built from TRBV7-2 and TRBJ2-1; unclear D gene. Trimming removed 3 bases from V and 3 bases from J, with 6 bases in between. This CDR3 spans 13 amino acids. Germline CDR1 reads SGHTA; CDR2 reads FQGNSA. The CDR3 DNA reads as TGTGCCAGCAGCTTCACCAACTACAATGAGCAGTTCTTC. Translating it yields CASSFTNYNEQFF.

The V gene is TRBV2, the J gene TRBJ2-2, with D tentatively TRBD1 (6 bases). The length of the CDR3 is 15 residues. V lost 6 bases to trimming and J lost 3 bases, with 14 bases between them. Germline loops: CDR1 SNHLY, CDR2 FYNNEI. CDR3 region: CASRKDSIYTGELFF. The CDR3 nucleotides are TGTGCCAGCAGGAAGGACAGCATTTACACCGGGGAGCTGTTTTTT.

This rearrangement joins TRBV19 to TRBJ2-1, with 9 bases aligning to TRBD1. The CDR3 consists of 14 residues. The V gene end was trimmed by 8 bases and the J gene end by 5 bases; junction bases not matched to a gene: 7. Germline loops: CDR1 LNHDA, CDR2 SQIVND (reference sequence). CDR3 amino acids: CASVMGQGNNEQFF. The DNA of the CDR3 is TGTGCCAGTGTAATGGGACAGGGAAACAATGAGCAGTTCTTC.

This clone showed up just a few times. The chain couples TRBV7-3 to TRBJ2-1, with D perhaps TRBD1 or TRBD2 (5 bases each). Trimming shortened V by 8 bases and J by 6 bases, and 20 bases separated the two germline ends. CDR3 length: 15 residues. Germline V gene data show CDR1 as SGHTA and CDR2 as FQGTGA. The CDR3 DNA is TGTGCCAGCGGCGCAGGGACGGCTAGGAGCAATGAGCAGTTCTTC. Translation: CASGAGTARSNEQFF.

This clone was detected a few times. The chain is built from TRBV6-6 and TRBJ1-3; D gene unclear. The CDR3 is 13 amino acids. Looked up from germline, CDR1 is MNHNY and CDR2 is SVGAGI (reference sequence). The V end lost 8 bases, the J end lost 2 bases, and 10 bases lay between the germline ends. The CDR3 nucleotides are TGTGCCAGCTGCAGGCTTACTGGAAACACCATATATTTT. Amino acids: CASCRLTGNTIYF.

The V call is TRBV7-2, the J call TRBJ2-6, with unresolved D. The CDR3 contains 13 residues. Per germline, CDR1 SGHTA and CDR2 FQGNSA. As DNA, the CDR3 is TGTGCTTCAGAGTTGTCTGGGGCCAACGTCCTGACTTTC. Translation gives CASELSGANVLTF.

The chain employs TRBV7-9 and TRBJ2-5, with 9 bases identical to TRBD1. Unmatched junction bases numbered 12, after V lost 5 bases and J lost 5 bases. The germline V gene has CDR1 SEHNR and CDR2 FQNEAQ (reference sequence). CDR3 length equals 16 residues. The CDR3 nucleotides are TGTGCCAGCAGCCATTTGGACAGGGGCAGGGGTGAGACCCAGTACTTC. Amino acids: CASSHLDRGRGETQYF.

This rearrangement joins TRBV6-5 to TRBJ2-5; TRBD2 agrees at 7 bases. CDR3 length equals 13 residues. Germline values: CDR1 MNHEY, CDR2 SVGAGI. V lost 6 bases and J lost 5; bases outside the gene matches: 6. CDR3 loop: CASRRGLVETQYF. The CDR3 coding sequence is TGTGCCAGCAGACGAGGACTAGTGGAGACCCAGTACTTC.

The chain combines TRBV9 with TRBJ2-5; no firm D call. The CDR3 has 13 amino acids. Deletions cut 0 bases from V and 5 bases from J, with 8 bases between. Germline lookup yields CDR1 SGDLS and CDR2 YYNGEE. The CDR3 region has the DNA TGTGCCAGCAGCGTAGCGGGCACTGAGACCCAGTACTTC. Residues: CASSVAGTETQYF.

The rearrangement links TRBV15 to TRBJ2-3; D tentatively reads TRBD1 or TRBD2 (5 bases each). Germline lookup yields CDR1 LNHNV and CDR2 YYDKDF (reference sequence). V was trimmed by 5 bases and J by 0 bases, leaving 9 bases between them. The length of the CDR3 is 14 residues. In DNA, the CDR3 is TGTGCCACCAGCTGGGGCGGGAGCACAGATACGCAGTATTTT. Translating gives CATSWGGSTDTQYF.

This chain links TRBV7-2 with TRBJ2-7; TRBD2 might be the D (6 bases). The CDR3 totals 15 residues. Trimming removed 4 bases at V and 4 bases at J, with 17 bases between. The V gene's germline CDR1 is SGHTA and CDR2 FQGNSA. The CDR3 sequence: CASSSVGSGSYEQYF. The CDR3 DNA reads TGTGCCAGCAGCTCCGTGGGGAGCGGGTCTTACGAGCAGTACTTC.

This clone was observed a handful of times. This chain joins TRBV9 and TRBJ2-5; 11 bases map to TRBD1. The CDR3 is made up of 16 amino acids. Germline CDR1 and CDR2: SGDLS and YYNGEE. V shed 2 bases and J 4 bases; nucleotides not matched to a gene: 7. CDR3 loop: CASSVDPGQGGETQYF. CDR3 in DNA: TGTGCCAGCAGCGTCGACCCGGGACAGGGGGGAGAGACCCAGTACTTC. The complete variable domain, with remaining parts taken from reference TRBV9 and TRBJ2-5, reads DSGVTQTPKHLITATGQRVTLRCSPRSGDLSVYWYQQSLDQGLQFLIQYYNGEERAKGNILERFSAQQFPDLHSELNLSSLELGDSALYFCASSVDPGQGGETQYFGPGTRLLVL.

The rearrangement joins TRBV15 to TRBJ2-7; D is ambiguous. The CDR3 covers 13 residues. V was shortened by 8 bases and J by 2 bases, with 13 bases between the two germline ends. CDR1 and CDR2 from the germline V gene are LNHNV and YYDKDF (reference sequence). The CDR3 nucleotides read TGTGCCACCTCCCTGCTGGCCCCCTACGAGCAGTACTTC. Translation: CATSLLAPYEQYF.

In its sample, this clone was seen a few times. The genes are TRBV27 and TRBJ2-7, with 8 bases that match TRBD1. CDR3 size: 15 residues. Germline trimming cut 5 bases from V and 1 base from J; bases unmatched to any gene: 7. CDR1 and CDR2 from the germline V gene are MNHEY and SMNVEV (reference sequence). Here the CDR3 DNA reads TGTGCCAGCAGTACCGGACAGGGAATGTCCTACGAGCAGTACTTC. Translated: CASSTGQGMSYEQYF.

The chain recombines TRBV7-2 with TRBJ2-1, with 12 bases that match TRBD2. Germline CDR1 reads SGHTA; CDR2 reads FQGNSA. This CDR3 spans 16 amino acids. Trimming at V came to 6 bases and at J to 7 bases, leaving 10 bases not matched to a gene. In nucleotides, the CDR3 is TGTGCCAGCAGACAAAACGGACTAGCGGGGAAGAATGAGCAGTTCTTC. It specifies CASRQNGLAGKNEQFF.

The chain has TRBV28 and TRBJ2-7; D is possibly TRBD2 (6 bases). V was shortened by 4 bases and J by 7 bases, with 17 bases between the two germline ends. CDR3 length: 14 amino acids. Germline V gene lookup returns CDR1 MDHEN and CDR2 SYDVKM. The CDR3, as DNA: TGTGCCAGCAGTTCCTACGGGACTCGGGGTGAGCAGTACGTC. This sequence encodes CASSSYGTRGEQYV.

The V gene is TRBV19, the J gene TRBJ2-1; 7 bases align to TRBD2. The V segment lost 5 bases and the J segment 9 bases; nucleotides outside the gene matches: 10. The CDR3 extends over 14 amino acids. The germline V gene encodes CDR1 LNHDA and CDR2 SQIVND (reference sequence). CDR3 protein: CASSLWGGSGEQFF. In DNA form, the CDR3 reads TGTGCCAGTAGTCTTTGGGGCGGGAGCGGTGAGCAGTTCTTC.

The rearrangement links TRBV7-2 to TRBJ2-3, with TRBD2 matching over 7 bases. The CDR3 is made up of 15 amino acids. Germline CDR1 reads SGHTA; CDR2 reads FQGNSA. Unmatched junction bases numbered 5, after V lost 1 base and J lost 4 bases. The CDR3 DNA reads TGTGCCAGCAGCTTAGACGCAGGGAGGGCAGATACGCAGTATTTT. Translating gives CASSLDAGRADTQYF.

This clone appeared a few times. The rearrangement links TRBV19 to TRBJ2-7; the match to TRBD2 covers 8 bases. The CDR3 spans 15 residues. V shed 7 bases, J shed 4 bases, and the junction held 12 bases outside the gene matches. Germline V CDR1 and CDR2: LNHDA, SQIVND (reference sequence). In nucleotides, the CDR3 is TGTGCCAGTACCCCTCGGGCGGGAGGAGGATACGAGCAGTACTTC. Its protein is CASTPRAGGGYEQYF.